The 25 T cell receptor beta chains in this list originate from one sample, sequenced in a study of blood T cells in healthy people across ages. Together with a sample-barcoded 5' primer, a J-beta primer mix was included in a second PCR lasting about 7 to 12 cycles. Each CDR3 protein is one row after TCRdb ran MiXCR on the 5' RACE reads. Among about 1.6 million distinct CDR3 sequences, around 36% were seen once, and the ten largest hold roughly 12%. The sequenced sample consisted of blood. The receptors were gathered from a woman younger than 45 in good health.

Details on this clonotype: Its ends do not fully match the called genes, so a read error is possible. The rearrangement uses TRBV7-9 and TRBJ1-4; 7 nucleotides line up with TRBD1. The CDR3 spans 15 residues. Germline CDR1 reads SEHNR; CDR2 reads FQNEAQ (reference sequence). This chain's CDR3 is CTSSLGDRLNEKLFF. CDR3 nucleotide sequence: TGTACCAGCAGCTTAGGGGACAGACTTAATGAAAAACTGTTTTTT.

This sequence joins TRBV3-1 and TRBJ2-3, with 10 bases identical to TRBD2. Germline V CDR1 and CDR2: LGHDT, YNNKEL (reference sequence). After removal of 3 bases from V and 4 bases from J, the junction contained 13 bases not matched to a gene. This CDR3 contains 18 residues. As DNA, the CDR3 is TGTGCCAGCAGCCAGGGATTCGACTCTAGCGGGAGTTCAGATACGCAGTATTTT. Its translation: CASSQGFDSSGSSDTQYF.

This clonotype was picked up a small number of times. The chain has TRBV7-2 and TRBJ2-1; D unresolved. The V gene lost 6 bases and the J gene lost 5 bases, with 11 bases spanning the gap. There are 13 residues in the CDR3. Germline loops: CDR1 SGHTA, CDR2 FQGNSA. The CDR3 spells CASSRTYDNEQFF. Written as DNA, the CDR3 is TGTGCCAGCAGTCGGACGTACGACAATGAGCAGTTCTTC.

Regarding this clonotype: The junction differs from germline at one of its ends, possibly a read error. This chain connects TRBV18 to TRBJ2-1; D remains unclear. The CDR3 is 14 amino acids. Germline CDR1 is KGHSH and CDR2 is LQKENI. The DNA of the CDR3 is TGTGCCAGCTCAGAGGCCTCGGAGTACAATGAGCACTTCTTC. It yields the protein CASSEASEYNEHFF.

The genes are TRBV18 and TRBJ2-6, with D perhaps assigned TRBD1 or TRBD2 (5 bases each). The CDR3 contains 17 residues. V was cut by 3 bases and J by 0 bases, with 12 bases left in between. Per the germline V gene, CDR1 is KGHSH and CDR2 is LQKENI. Here the CDR3 DNA reads TGTGCCAGCTCACCCTTGGGACGGAACTCTGGGGCCAACGTCCTGACTTTC. Residues: CASSPLGRNSGANVLTF.

This clonotype was detected only once. At one boundary the junction diverges from the germline segment, which might be a read error. The chain joins TRBV9 to TRBJ2-2; D gene unclear. CDR1 and CDR2 from the germline V gene are SGDLS and YYNGEE. This CDR3 spans 15 amino acids. This CDR3 is CASSRLDMNAGELFF. The CDR3 nucleotides read TGTGCCAGCAGCCGACTTGATATGAACGCCGGGGAGCTGTTTTTT.

This clonotype was observed a handful of times. The chain combines TRBV6-1 with TRBJ2-6; D is uncertain. The V end lost 6 bases, the J end lost 0 bases, and 15 bases lay between the germline ends. In germline, CDR1 is MNHNS, CDR2 SASEGT. The CDR3 runs to 17 residues. CDR3 bases: TGTGCCAGCAGAGCAAGAGACCTCAACTCTGGGGCCAACGTCCTGACTTTC. Its protein is CASRARDLNSGANVLTF.

The chain is built from TRBV28 and TRBJ2-7; no definite D call. V was shortened by 6 bases and J by 5 bases, with 14 bases between the two germline ends. The CDR3 covers 13 residues. Germline V lookup: CDR1 MDHEN, CDR2 SYDVKM. CDR3 bases: TGTGCCAGCAGCCCCGTGGATACCCACGAGCAGTACTTC. As protein: CASSPVDTHEQYF.

The genes are TRBV20-1 and TRBJ2-7, with 14 bases fitting TRBD2. The CDR3 extends over 15 amino acids. Trimming removed 6 bases from V and 7 bases from J; junction bases left unmatched: 11. Germline V gives CDR1 DFQATT, CDR2 SNEGSKA (reference sequence). The CDR3 bases are TGCAGTGCCATGACTAGCGGGAGGGCCAAGGGAGAGCAGTACTTC. As protein: CSAMTSGRAKGEQYF.

The rearrangement joins TRBV3-1 to TRBJ2-3; 8 bases map to TRBD2. Trimming cost V 4 bases and J 2 bases; bases outside gene matches: 5. Germline V CDR1 and CDR2: LGHDT, YNNKEL (reference sequence). The length of the CDR3 is 15 residues. The DNA of the CDR3 is TGTGCCAGCAGCCCAAGCGGGAGTTTCACAGATACGCAGTATTTT. This codes for CASSPSGSFTDTQYF.

The DNA for the CDR3 is TGTGCCATCAGTAAGGACAGGGGCGGATCACCCCTCCACTTT. It is translated as CAISKDRGGSPLHF. The chain links TRBV10-3 to TRBJ1-6, with 9 positions matching TRBD1. The CDR3 extends over 14 amino acids. Germline assignment: CDR1 ENHRY and CDR2 SYGVKD. With 5 bases clipped from V and 10 bases from J, the junction kept 6 bases outside the gene matches.

This chain links TRBV27 with TRBJ2-3; D gene uncertain. The V and J ends lost 5 bases and 5 bases respectively, with 23 bases between them. Germline loops: CDR1 MNHEY, CDR2 SMNVEV (reference sequence). CDR3 length: 17 residues. The CDR3 region is CASSQLGLFGRGDTQYF. For the CDR3, the DNA is TGTGCCAGCAGTCAACTCGGGCTCTTTGGTCGAGGAGATACGCAGTATTTT.

This clonotype appeared a few times. The chain joins TRBV7-2 to TRBJ1-5; D is perhaps TRBD1 (6 bases). The CDR3 totals 14 residues. Germline assignment: CDR1 SGHTA and CDR2 FQGNSA. The V end lost 5 bases, the J end lost 6 bases, and 14 bases lay between the germline ends. The CDR3 DNA reads as TGTGCCAGCAGCCCCGCGGGGGGCCCTCAGCCCCAGCATTTT. Translation gives CASSPAGGPQPQHF.

The sample holds a few counts of this clonotype. The rearrangement joins TRBV7-2 to TRBJ2-4; TRBD1 matches 10 bases. After removal of 0 bases from V and 9 bases from J, the junction contained 8 bases not matched to a gene. This CDR3 contains 16 residues. CDR1 is SGHTA and CDR2 is FQGNSA in the germline V gene. CDR3 coding DNA: TGTGCCAGCAGCTTAGCGTGGGACAGGGGACTTACCATTCAGTACTTC. Protein product: CASSLAWDRGLTIQYF.

This clonotype showed up just once. A much larger clone differs by one base, so this may be a read error. The chain uses TRBV12-3 or TRBV12-4 and TRBJ2-3, with 11 bases matching TRBD2. The CDR3 runs to 15 residues. In DNA, the CDR3 is TGTGCCAGCAGTTTGACTAGCGGGATAACAGGTACGCAGTATTTT. Translation gives CASSLTSGITGTQYF.

The chain links TRBV7-8 to TRBJ1-1; D is unclear. The length of the CDR3 is 13 residues. Trimming took off 5 bases at V and 5 bases at J, with 12 bases between the two ends. Germline V lookup: CDR1 SGHVS, CDR2 FQNEAQ. The CDR3 region is CASSAKRVTEAFF. The CDR3 bases are TGTGCCAGCAGCGCGAAACGTGTGACTGAAGCTTTCTTT. Full variable domain (rest looked up from reference TRBV7-8 and TRBJ1-1): GAGVSQSPRYKVAKRGQDVALRCDPISGHVSLFWYQQALGQGPEFLTYFQNEAQLDKSGLPSDRFFAERPEGSVSTLKIQRTQQEDSAVYLCASSAKRVTEAFFGQGTRLTVV.

The chain joins TRBV4-1 to TRBJ2-5; 8 nucleotides agree with TRBD2. The germline V gene encodes CDR1 MGHRA and CDR2 YSYEKL. J lost 5 bases, V lost 1 base, and 6 bases had no gene match. This CDR3 has 15 residues. The DNA for the CDR3 is TGCGCCAGCAGCCAAGCTCTGGGACTAGTTGAGACCCAGTACTTC. Encoded protein: CASSQALGLVETQYF.

This clonotype was found many times. V gene TRBV29-1 combines with J gene TRBJ2-1; 9 bases line up with TRBD1. The CDR3 is 11 residues long. The V and J ends lost 7 bases and 12 bases, in that order; junction bases with no gene match: 7. Looked up from germline, CDR1 is SQVTM and CDR2 is ANQGSEA. Written as DNA, the CDR3 is TGCAGCGACGGGGACAGGGTGAGGCAGTTCTTC. It yields the protein CSDGDRVRQFF.

This chain joins TRBV2 and TRBJ2-7; 7 nucleotides match TRBD1. Germline V gene sequence: CDR1 SNHLY, CDR2 FYNNEI. Trimming cost V 6 bases and J 0 bases; bases outside gene matches: 14. The CDR3 runs to 17 residues. The DNA for the CDR3 is TGTGCCAGCAGCGCACCCCTTTCGACAGGGAGCTCCTACGAGCAGTACTTC. Protein: CASSAPLSTGSSYEQYF.

This chain connects TRBV12-3 or TRBV12-4 to TRBJ1-6; 9 bases fit TRBD1. The CDR3 totals 15 residues. Unmatched junction bases numbered 6, after V lost 2 bases and J lost 10 bases. The chain's CDR3 is CASSLSGQGLSPLHF. CDR3 nucleotide sequence: TGTGCCAGCAGTTTATCGGGACAGGGACTCTCACCCCTCCACTTT.

A word on this clonotype: Germline is not matched at one junction end, which may reflect a read error. The V call is TRBV6-2 or TRBV6-3, the J call TRBJ2-7; 7 bases are a match to TRBD1. The CDR3 is made up of 15 amino acids. CDR1 and CDR2 from the germline V gene are MNHEY and SVGEGT. The CDR3 DNA is TGTGCCAGCAGTTACCTCGGGACAGACTCCTGCGAGCAGTACTTC. As protein: CASSYLGTDSCEQYF.

A few counts support this clonotype. V usage is TRBV18 and J usage is TRBJ2-1; D gene unclear. V gave up 2 bases and J gave up 0 bases, with 14 bases separating them. Germline assignment: CDR1 KGHSH and CDR2 LQKENI. CDR3 length: 17 residues. CDR3 nucleotide sequence: TGTGCCAGCTCACCAACTCGGAGCGCCCTCTCCTACAATGAGCAGTTCTTC. Protein: CASSPTRSALSYNEQFF.

This clonotype was counted ten times or more. The chain links TRBV5-1 to TRBJ2-3; 8 bases line up with TRBD2. This CDR3 is built from 15 residues. The germline V gene encodes CDR1 SGHRS and CDR2 YFSETQ. The V segment lost 6 bases and the J segment 0 bases; nucleotides outside the gene matches: 6. This CDR3 is CASTGSGGSTDTQYF. CDR3 coding DNA: TGCGCCAGCACCGGAAGCGGGGGCAGCACAGATACGCAGTATTTT.

V is TRBV7-9 and J is TRBJ2-7; 7 nucleotides agree with TRBD1. The germline V gene encodes CDR1 SEHNR and CDR2 FQNEAQ (reference sequence). This CDR3 region has 18 residues. The V segment lost 4 bases and the J segment 2 bases; nucleotides outside the gene matches: 17. The CDR3 reads CASSSFPGDRKGTYEQYF. CDR3 coding DNA: TGTGCCAGCAGCTCCTTCCCTGGGGACAGAAAAGGAACCTACGAGCAGTACTTC.

The rearrangement joins TRBV10-3 to TRBJ2-5; TRBD1 matches 9 bases. This CDR3 is built from 16 residues. Germline V gives CDR1 ENHRY, CDR2 SYGVKD. The J segment lost 4 bases and the V segment lost 2 bases, leaving 8 bases of the junction unmatched. The CDR3 sequence is CAISETPGQGGETQYF. In DNA form, the CDR3 reads TGTGCCATCAGTGAGACCCCGGGACAGGGAGGAGAGACCCAGTACTTC.